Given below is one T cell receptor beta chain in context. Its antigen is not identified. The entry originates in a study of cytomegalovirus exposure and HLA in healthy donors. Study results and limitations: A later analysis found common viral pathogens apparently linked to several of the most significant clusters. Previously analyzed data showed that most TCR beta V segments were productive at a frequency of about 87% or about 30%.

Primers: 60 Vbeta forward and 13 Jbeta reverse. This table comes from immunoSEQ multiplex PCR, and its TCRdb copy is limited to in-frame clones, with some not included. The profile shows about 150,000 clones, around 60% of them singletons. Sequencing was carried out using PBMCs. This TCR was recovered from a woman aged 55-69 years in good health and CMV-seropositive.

In DNA, the CDR3 is TGTGCCAGCAGCTTTGGGACAGGGGTAAACATTCAGTACTTC. This translates into CASSFGTGVNIQYF. The V and J genes are TRBV7-9 and TRBJ2-4; 10 bases are a match to TRBD1. Germline CDR1 reads SEHNR; CDR2 reads FQNEAQ (reference sequence). CDR3 length: 14 amino acids. V lost 3 bases to trimming and J lost 6 bases; unmatched junction nucleotides: 2.